The entry that follows covers one TCR beta chain sequence. The sample comes from a study of cytomegalovirus exposure and HLA in healthy donors. The PCR made use of 60 Vbeta and 13 Jbeta primers. TCRdb keeps only in-frame clones here, not all; method: immunoSEQ multiplex PCR. The data contain under 200,000 clones, 80% of them singletons. From germline, CDR1 is SGHRS and CDR2 YFSETQ. The CDR3 has 16 amino acids. V gave up 0 bases and J gave up 5 bases, with 15 bases separating them. This receptor was taken from a middle-aged man in good health and CMV-seronegative. The chain carries TRBV5-1 and TRBJ2-1; tentatively, D is TRBD2 (6 bases). Input material: PBMCs. CDR3: CASSLAEAGFNNEQFF. In DNA, the CDR3 is TGCGCCAGCAGCTTGGCCGAGGCGGGGTTCAACAATGAGCAGTTCTTC.